This T cell receptor (beta chain) was documented in a study of blood T cells in healthy people across ages (dated by TCRdb to about 2015). Context from the whole study: In model experiments, roughly one uniquely barcoded TCR beta cDNA molecule per two T cells was captured by template switching. Age-related changes in TCR beta repertoire diversity were measured in the study by deep sequencing normalized with unique cDNA molecular identifiers. The donors were divided into four age groups: young (average approximately 16 years), middle-aged (around 41), aged (about 60) and long-lived (nearly 85). To avoid experimental bias, donors of different ages were distributed randomly across sequencing lanes. For two donors (one aged 18 to 29 and one aged 80 or older), the study analyzed two additional independent replicas of 1 million unique cDNA reads from the same blood draw.

Receptor libraries were prepared by 5' RACE. The data were produced on an Illumina HiSeq 2500. A second roughly 6 to 12 cycle PCR used a sample-barcoded 5' primer and a J-beta primer mix. Each TCR beta cDNA molecule received a unique molecular identifier from a template-switch 5' adaptor carrying 12 random nucleotides. At least 2.5 million CDR3-containing paired-end reads were obtained from each sample. First-strand cDNA synthesis was performed from all RNA using the Mint cDNA synthesis kit, with priming by a TRBC-specific oligonucleotide. Following uracil-DNA glycosylase treatment, a first 18-cycle PCR with universal primers M1SS and BC2_uni_R was performed on all cDNA. The published analysis was carried out like this. Normalization of each sample was performed by random selection of 1 million high-quality reads, each carrying a distinct molecular identifier. Instead of being binned into consensus sequences, reads that shared molecular identifiers were thrown out. MiTCR, with a Q25 quality threshold and the strictest error-elimination algorithm, was used for CDR3 identification, clonotype clustering and error correction. A nonparametric unseen species model using Euler transformation provided a lower-bound estimate of total TCR beta diversity. TCRdb itself trimmed the public reads at Q25 with fastp, ran MiXCR and retained productive beta chains. One record per CDR3 amino acid sequence lists the most common genes and DNA. The authors' filters were not applied to this entry. The table for this sample lists 850,000 to 950,000 distinct CDR3 sequences; 25% to 35% of them were counted only once. The ten top clones hold roughly 17% of the sample.

Broad study findings and their caveats: Because donor CMV infection status was unknown, age-related changes in expanded clonotypes were potentially confounded. Conclusive comparison of naive and antigen-experienced compartments was prevented by the profiling of bulk unsorted PBMCs. Observed TCR beta diversity per million T cells fell roughly linearly with age, and a significant reduction was already apparent by age around 44. A strong correlation was found between observed TCR beta diversity and the percentage of naive T cells measured by flow cytometry. Estimates of total diversity from one million sequenced T cells were regarded as lower bounds and underestimates. The long-lived group showed more naive CD4+ T cells, fewer expanded clones and increased TCR diversity than the aged group, suggesting age selection.

About this clonotype itself: Its antigen is still unknown. No base quality information exists; no much larger clone differs at one position.

Including cysteine and phenylalanine, the CDR3 has 18 amino acids. Only the CDR3 region is kept as DNA, spanning 54 bases read in frame from base 1. According to the germline V gene (reference sequence), CDR1 reads DFQATT and CDR2 reads SNEGSKA. The donors were roughly 39 Caucasian individuals from Russia, aged roughly 6 to 100 years, who were systemically healthy. Around 10 milliliters of peripheral blood were drawn from each donor into EDTA-treated Vacutainer tubes. Ficoll-Paque density-gradient centrifugation was used to isolate PBMCs, with at least 7 million obtained per sample. Trizol reagent was used to extract total RNA from PBMCs, with at least 5 micrograms per sample. Naive CD45RAhigh/CD27high T cell percentages were measured by flow cytometry on a PBMC aliquot from every donor.

Sequenced material: blood. The source of this sequence is a woman of 80 years or more in good health. The sequence is built from TRBV20-1 and TRBJ2-7; 8 bases in between match TRBD2. The closer fit of TRBJ2-5 to the DNA end suggests the J call may be wrong. The CDR3: CSAKNADETSESSETQYF. The nucleotide sequence reads TGCAGTGCTAAAAACGCCGATGAGACTAGCGAATCTTCGGAGACCCAGTACTTC.